One and the same sample provided the 9 T cell receptor beta chains below, sequenced in a study of T cell repertoires in cytomegalovirus infection. These receptors have no known antigen. Using its own MiXCR run on the reads, TCRdb lists one record per CDR3 protein. Of around 100,000 distinct CDR3 sequences in the sample, under 35% are singletons; the top ten hold 41%. The starting material was CD8+ T cells from cultured PBMCs, obtained from culture after CMV antigen stimulation. The receptors stem from a human donor in good health (CMV status not recorded). Some clones in this sample may be carry-over from other donors' samples.

For this clonotype: A junction end diverges from the germline sequence, so it may reflect a read error. V is TRBV27 and J is TRBJ1-5; 11 nucleotides align to TRBD1. Looked up from germline, CDR1 is MNHEY and CDR2 is SMNVEV (reference sequence). This CDR3 is built from 17 residues. CDR3 coding DNA: TGTGCCAGCCGCAGCGGGACAGGGGGATTGAACAATGAGCCCCAGCATTTT. It is translated as CASRSGTGGLNNEPQHF.

This clonotype was seen a handful of times. The genes are TRBV20-1 and TRBJ2-1; D may be TRBD2 (6 bases). This CDR3 has 15 amino acids. Germline CDR1 and CDR2: DFQATT and SNEGSKA (reference sequence). V dropped 3 bases and J dropped 0 bases, with 12 bases sitting between them. The DNA of the CDR3 is TGCAGTGCTAGGGGGACTCCGAGCTCCTACAATGAGCAGTTCTTC. Translated: CSARGTPSSYNEQFF.

At least ten counts were recorded for this clonotype. The J gene is TRBJ1-5, the V gene TRBV12-3 or TRBV12-4; D perhaps matches TRBD1 (6 bases). The CDR3 runs 14 residues. The V gene lost 3 bases and the J gene lost 4 bases, with 10 bases spanning the gap. CDR3: CASSFHRENQPQHF. CDR3 in DNA: TGTGCCAGCAGTTTTCACAGGGAGAATCAGCCCCAGCATTTT.

The CDR3 loop reads CASSEKTGPNYGYTF. The CDR3 DNA follows: TGTGCCAGCAGCGAAAAGACAGGGCCTAACTATGGCTACACCTTC. The V gene is TRBV7-3, the J gene TRBJ1-2; TRBD1 agrees at 7 bases. The CDR3 extends over 15 amino acids. Germline V lookup: CDR1 SGHTA, CDR2 FQGTGA. V lost 5 bases and J lost 0; bases outside the gene matches: 6. Filled out from reference TRBV7-3 and TRBJ1-2, the complete variable domain reads GAGVSQTPSNKVTEKGKYVELRCDPISGHTALYWYRQSLGQGPEFLIYFQGTGAADDSGLPNDRFFAVRPEGSVSTLKIQRTERGDSAVYLCASSEKTGPNYGYTFGSGTRLTVV.

The chain couples TRBV20-1 to TRBJ1-2; no firm D call. V was cut by 2 bases and J by 1 base, with 11 bases left in between. Germline CDR1 is DFQATT and CDR2 is SNEGSKA (reference sequence). The CDR3 sequence is 14 residues long. The CDR3, as DNA: TGCAGTGCTAGACCTCTTGAGTTTAACTATGGCTACACCTTC. This sequence encodes CSARPLEFNYGYTF.

The chain links TRBV12-3 or TRBV12-4 to TRBJ2-3; tentative D call: TRBD1 (6 bases). Deletions cut 5 bases from V and 5 bases from J, with 8 bases between. This CDR3 is built from 12 residues. The DNA of the CDR3 is TGTGCCAGCAGTACAGGGATAGATACGCAGTATTTT. Translation gives CASSTGIDTQYF.

Regarding this clonotype: A much more abundant neighbour one base away suggests this may be a read error. This rearrangement joins TRBV4-1 to TRBJ2-3; no definite D call. From germline, CDR1 is MGHRA and CDR2 YSYEKL. The CDR3 sequence is 14 residues long. The CDR3 sequence is CTSSQRSSTDTQYF. The DNA for the CDR3 is TGCACCAGCAGCCAAAGGAGTAGCACAGATACGCAGTATTTT.

This clonotype was observed a handful of times. The rearrangement joins TRBV6-5 to TRBJ2-1; TRBD2 matches 8 bases. Germline lookup yields CDR1 MNHEY and CDR2 SVGAGI. The CDR3 has 15 residues. The V and J ends lost 4 bases and 7 bases, in that order; junction bases with no gene match: 9. The CDR3 DNA reads as TGTGCCAGCAGTTCAATAGCGGGGCCTGGGAATGAGCAGTTCTTC. This codes for CASSSIAGPGNEQFF.

This clonotype occurred once. This rearrangement joins TRBV6-1 to TRBJ2-3, with TRBD2 identical over 11 bases. The CDR3 contains 15 residues. The trim removed 7 bases at V and 2 bases at J, leaving 5 bases unmatched. Per germline, CDR1 MNHNS and CDR2 SASEGT. CDR3 sequence: CASILAGGYTDTQYF. CDR3 DNA: TGTGCCAGCATTCTAGCGGGGGGTTACACAGATACGCAGTATTTT.